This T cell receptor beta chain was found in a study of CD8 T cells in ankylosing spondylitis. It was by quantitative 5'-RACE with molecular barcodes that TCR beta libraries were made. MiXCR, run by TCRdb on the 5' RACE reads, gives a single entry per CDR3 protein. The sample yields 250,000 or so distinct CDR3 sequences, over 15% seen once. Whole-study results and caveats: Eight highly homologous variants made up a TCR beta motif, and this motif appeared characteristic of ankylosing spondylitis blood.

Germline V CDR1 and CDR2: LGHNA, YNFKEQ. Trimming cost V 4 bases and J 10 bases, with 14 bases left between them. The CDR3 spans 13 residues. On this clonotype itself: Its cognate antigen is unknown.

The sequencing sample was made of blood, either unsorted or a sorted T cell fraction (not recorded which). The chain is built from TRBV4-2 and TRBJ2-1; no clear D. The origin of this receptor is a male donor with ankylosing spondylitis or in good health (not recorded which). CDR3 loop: CASSLGRSTEQFF. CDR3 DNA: TGTGCCAGCAGCCTAGGGCGATCGACCGAGCAGTTCTTC.